This TCR beta chain was captured in a study of cytomegalovirus exposure and HLA in healthy donors. The PCR employed 60 Vbeta primers together with 13 Jbeta primers. Method: immunoSEQ multiplex PCR; TCRdb's copy keeps in-frame clones and lacks some. The sample has about 160,000 clones. The trim removed 6 bases at V and 11 bases at J, leaving 8 bases unmatched. The CDR3 is made up of 12 amino acids. The germline V gene has CDR1 SQVTM and CDR2 ANQGSEA. The specimen sequenced was PBMCs. This TCR derives from a woman in her sixties or seventies in good health and CMV-seronegative. This chain connects TRBV29-1 to TRBJ1-4, with 8 positions matching TRBD1. The CDR3 coding sequence is TGCAGCGTCGGGACGGACAGGGCGAAACTGTTTTTT. Protein: CSVGTDRAKLFF.